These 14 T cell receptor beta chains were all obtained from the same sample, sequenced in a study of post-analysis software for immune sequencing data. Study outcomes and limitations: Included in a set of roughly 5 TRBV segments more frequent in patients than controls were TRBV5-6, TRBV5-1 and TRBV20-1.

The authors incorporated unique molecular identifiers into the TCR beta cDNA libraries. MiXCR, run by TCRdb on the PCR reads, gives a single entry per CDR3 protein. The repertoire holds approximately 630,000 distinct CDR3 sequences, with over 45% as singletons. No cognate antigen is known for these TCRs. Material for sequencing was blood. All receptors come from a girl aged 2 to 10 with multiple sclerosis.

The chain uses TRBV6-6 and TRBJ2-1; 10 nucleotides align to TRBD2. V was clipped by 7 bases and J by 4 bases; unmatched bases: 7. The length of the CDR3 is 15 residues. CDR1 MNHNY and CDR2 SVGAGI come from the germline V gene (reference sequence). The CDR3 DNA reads TGTGCCAGCAACCTACTAGCGGGGAGGTACAATGAGCAGTTCTTC. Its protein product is CASNLLAGRYNEQFF.

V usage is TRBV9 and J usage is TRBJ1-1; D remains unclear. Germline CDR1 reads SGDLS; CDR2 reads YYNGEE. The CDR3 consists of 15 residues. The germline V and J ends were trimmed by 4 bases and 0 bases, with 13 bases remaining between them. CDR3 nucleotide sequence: TGTGCCAGCAGCTCGTCACAGTTCATGAACACTGAAGCTTTCTTT. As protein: CASSSSQFMNTEAFF.

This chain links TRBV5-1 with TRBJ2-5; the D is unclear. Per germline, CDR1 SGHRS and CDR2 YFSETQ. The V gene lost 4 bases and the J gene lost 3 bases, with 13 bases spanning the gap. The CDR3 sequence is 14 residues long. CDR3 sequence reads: CASSERQPKETQYF. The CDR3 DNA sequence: TGCGCCAGCAGCGAACGTCAGCCCAAAGAGACCCAGTACTTC. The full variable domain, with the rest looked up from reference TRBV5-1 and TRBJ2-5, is KAGVTQTPRYLIKTRGQQVTLSCSPISGHRSVSWYQQTPGQGLQFLFEYFSETQRNKGNFPGRFSGRQFSNSRSEMNVSTLELGDSALYLCASSERQPKETQYFGPGTRLLVL.

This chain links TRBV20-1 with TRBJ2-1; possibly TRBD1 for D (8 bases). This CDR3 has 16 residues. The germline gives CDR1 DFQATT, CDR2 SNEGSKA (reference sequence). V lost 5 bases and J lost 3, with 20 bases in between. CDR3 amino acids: CSAPENRGRGYNEQFF. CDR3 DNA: TGCAGTGCTCCAGAGAACAGGGGGAGGGGCTACAATGAGCAGTTCTTC.

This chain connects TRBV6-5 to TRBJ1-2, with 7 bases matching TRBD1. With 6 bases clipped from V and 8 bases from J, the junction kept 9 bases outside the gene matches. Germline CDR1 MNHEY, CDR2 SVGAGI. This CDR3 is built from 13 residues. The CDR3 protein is CASRIRAGGGYTF. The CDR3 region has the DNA TGTGCCAGCAGAATTAGGGCAGGGGGAGGCTACACCTTC.

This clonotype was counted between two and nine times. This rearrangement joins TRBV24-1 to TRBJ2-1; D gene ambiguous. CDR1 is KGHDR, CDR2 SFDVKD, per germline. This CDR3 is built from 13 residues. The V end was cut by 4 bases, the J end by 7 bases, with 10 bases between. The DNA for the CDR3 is TGTGCCACCAGTGACTCCCCTAATAATGAGCAGTTCTTC. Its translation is CATSDSPNNEQFF.

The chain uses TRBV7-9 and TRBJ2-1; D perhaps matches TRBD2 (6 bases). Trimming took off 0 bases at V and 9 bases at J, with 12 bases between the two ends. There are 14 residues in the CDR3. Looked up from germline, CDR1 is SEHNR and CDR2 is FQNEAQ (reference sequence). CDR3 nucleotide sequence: TGTGCCAGCAGCTTAGCGCCTAGCGCTAGTGAGCAGTTCTTC. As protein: CASSLAPSASEQFF.

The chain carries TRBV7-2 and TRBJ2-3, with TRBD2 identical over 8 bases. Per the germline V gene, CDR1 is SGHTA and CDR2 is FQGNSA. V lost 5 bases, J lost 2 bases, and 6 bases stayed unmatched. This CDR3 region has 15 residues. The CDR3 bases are TGTGCCAGCAGCCAAGAGCGGGGGACCACAGATACGCAGTATTTT. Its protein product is CASSQERGTTDTQYF.

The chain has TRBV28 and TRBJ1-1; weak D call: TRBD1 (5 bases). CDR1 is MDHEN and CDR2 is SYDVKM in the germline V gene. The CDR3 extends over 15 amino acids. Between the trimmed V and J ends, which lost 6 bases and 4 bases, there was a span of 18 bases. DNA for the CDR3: TGTGCCAGCAGCAGTTGGGGGGACGGGGGCACTGAAGCTTTCTTT. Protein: CASSSWGDGGTEAFF. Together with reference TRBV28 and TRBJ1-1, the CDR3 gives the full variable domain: DVKVTQSSRYLVKRTGEKVFLECVQDMDHENMFWYRQDPGLGLRLIYFSYDVKMKEKGDIPEGYSVSREKKERFSLILESASTNQTSMYLCASSSWGDGGTEAFFGQGTRLTVV.

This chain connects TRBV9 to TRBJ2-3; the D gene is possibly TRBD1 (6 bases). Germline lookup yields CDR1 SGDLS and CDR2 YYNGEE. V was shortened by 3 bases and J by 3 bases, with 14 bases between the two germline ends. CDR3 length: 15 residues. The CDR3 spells CASSEGDFITDTQYF. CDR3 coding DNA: TGTGCCAGCAGCGAGGGGGATTTCATAACAGATACGCAGTATTTT.

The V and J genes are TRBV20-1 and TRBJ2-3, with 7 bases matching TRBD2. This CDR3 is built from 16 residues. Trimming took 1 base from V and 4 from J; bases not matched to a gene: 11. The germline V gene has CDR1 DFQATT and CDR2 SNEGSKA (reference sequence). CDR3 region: CSARGGTAAGADTQYF. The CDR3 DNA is TGCAGTGCTAGAGGAGGGACCGCGGCGGGAGCAGATACGCAGTATTTT.

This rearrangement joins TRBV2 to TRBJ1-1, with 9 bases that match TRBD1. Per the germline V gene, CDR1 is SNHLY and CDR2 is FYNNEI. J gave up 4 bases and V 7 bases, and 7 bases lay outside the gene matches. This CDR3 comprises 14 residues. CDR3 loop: CASTRDREVTEAFF. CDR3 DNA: TGTGCCAGCACCCGGGACAGGGAGGTCACTGAAGCTTTCTTT.

This CDR3 reads CASSIQRGDIAKNIQYF. The CDR3, as DNA: TGTGCCAGCAGTATCCAGCGGGGGGACATAGCCAAAAACATTCAGTACTTC. J is TRBJ2-4 and V is TRBV28; the match to TRBD2 covers 9 bases. Germline V lookup: CDR1 MDHEN, CDR2 SYDVKM. The CDR3 is 17 amino acids. V dropped 5 bases and J dropped 0; count of bases not matched to a gene: 8.

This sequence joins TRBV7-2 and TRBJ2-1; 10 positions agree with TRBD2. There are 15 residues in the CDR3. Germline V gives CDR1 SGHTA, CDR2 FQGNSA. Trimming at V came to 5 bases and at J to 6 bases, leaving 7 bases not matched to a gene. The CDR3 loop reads CASSPSGGAINEQFF. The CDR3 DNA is TGTGCCAGCAGCCCCAGCGGGGGGGCCATCAATGAGCAGTTCTTC.